The T cell receptor beta chain described here comes from a study of blood T cell repertoires in COVID-19. About the study: T cells, B-cell-depleted T cells, or PBMCs supplied cDNA or gDNA.

Assay used: immunoSEQ multiplex PCR; TCRdb lists only in-frame clones, some missing. This table holds about 150,000 clones, roughly 84% found once. This CDR3 spans 13 amino acids. V was shortened by 2 bases and J by 3 bases, with 8 bases between the two germline ends. Germline V gene lookup returns CDR1 SGHRS and CDR2 YFSETQ. The genes are TRBV5-1 and TRBJ1-1, with D unclear. This TCR came from a man in his 70s with acute or convalescent COVID-19. The specimen sequenced was peripheral blood. CDR3 amino acids: CASSFTSDTEAFF. CDR3 coding DNA: TGCGCCAGCAGCTTTACATCCGACACTGAAGCTTTCTTT. The variable domain in full, completed from reference TRBV5-1 and TRBJ1-1, reads KAGVTQTPRYLIKTRGQQVTLSCSPISGHRSVSWYQQTPGQGLQFLFEYFSETQRNKGNFPGRFSGRQFSNSRSEMNVSTLELGDSALYLCASSFTSDTEAFFGQGTRLTVV.